Listed below are T cell receptor beta chains from one sample, sequenced in a study of blood T cell repertoires in COVID-19. Sequencing used immunoSEQ multiplex PCR; TCRdb keeps in-frame clones, though not all of them. The sample yields 210,000 or so clones, more than 60% seen once. The source material was peripheral blood. The receptor source for this set is a man aged 45-60 years who had recovered from COVID-19. Each CDR3 is given with its conserved first and last residue. A D gene is named only where the DNA matches it firmly. Clone size appears in some rows only: once, few, many, or a class for an expanded clone.

d_call,j_call,v_call,clone_size,cdr3_nt,cdr3_aa
-,TRBJ1-6,TRBV13,-,TGTGCCAGCAGCTTAGAGGCGGGGAAATCACCCCTCCACTTT,CASSLEAGKSPLHF
-,TRBJ2-2,TRBV11-2,once,TGTGCCAGCAGCTTGTCTAGTACCACCGGGGAGCTGTTTTTT,CASSLSSTTGELFF
TRBD2,TRBJ2-1,TRBV19,-,TGTGCCAGTAGCCGACAAGGGGGACTAGCGGGAGTAAATGAGCAGTTCTTC,CASSRQGGLAGVNEQFF
-,TRBJ2-1,TRBV19,-,TGTGCCAGTAACGGGGGCTCCTACAATGAGCAGTTCTTC,CASNGGSYNEQFF
-,TRBJ2-1,TRBV3-1/TRBV3-2,-,TGTGCCAGCAGCCTGATACAACGCAATGAGCAGTTCTTC,CASSLIQRNEQFF
-,TRBJ2-7,TRBV20-1,-,TGCAGTGCTAGTATGCCCAGCGCGACCTACGAGCAGTACTTC,CSASMPSATYEQYF
-,TRBJ2-1,TRBV7-2,-,TGTGCCAGCAGCTACCGCCGGGACAATACTCCTGAGCAGTTCTTC,CASSYRRDNTPEQFF
TRBD1,TRBJ2-7,TRBV3-1/TRBV3-2,-,TGTGCCAGCAGCCGGGAAAGGGGGCTTTTGTATGAGCAGTACTTC,CASSRERGLLYEQYF
TRBD1,TRBJ2-1,TRBV29-1,-,TGCAGCGTTAGAAGGACAGGGAGCAATGAGCAGTTCTTC,CSVRRTGSNEQFF
TRBD2,TRBJ2-7,TRBV27,-,TGTGCCAGCAGTCCTAGCGGGGCCTACGAGCAGTACTTC,CASSPSGAYEQYF
-,TRBJ2-7,TRBV5-1,-,TGCGCCAGCAGCTTGGGAGGCCACGAGCAGTACTTC,CASSLGGHEQYF
-,TRBJ2-3,TRBV6-1,-,TGTGCCAGCAGTGAAGCGGCAGGGGGGATGGATACGCAGTATTTT,CASSEAAGGMDTQYF
-,TRBJ2-2,TRBV19,few,TGTGCCAGTAGCCGAGGCCAGAACACCGGGGAGCTGTTTTTT,CASSRGQNTGELFF
TRBD1,TRBJ1-3,TRBV7-3,few,TGTGCCAGCAGCTCGACAGGGGGCTCTGGAAACACCATATATTTT,CASSSTGGSGNTIYF